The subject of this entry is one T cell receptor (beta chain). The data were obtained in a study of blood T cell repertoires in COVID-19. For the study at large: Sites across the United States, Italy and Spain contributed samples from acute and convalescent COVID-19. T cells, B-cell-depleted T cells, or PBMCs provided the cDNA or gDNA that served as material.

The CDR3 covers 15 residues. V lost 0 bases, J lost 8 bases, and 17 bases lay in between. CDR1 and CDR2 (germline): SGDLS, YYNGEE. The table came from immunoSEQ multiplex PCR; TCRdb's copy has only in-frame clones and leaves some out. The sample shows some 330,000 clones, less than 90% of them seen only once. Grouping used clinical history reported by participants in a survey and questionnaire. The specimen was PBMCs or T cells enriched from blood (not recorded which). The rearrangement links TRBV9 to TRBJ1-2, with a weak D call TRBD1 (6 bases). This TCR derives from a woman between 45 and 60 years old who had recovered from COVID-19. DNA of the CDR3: TGTGCCAGCAGCGTAGCGGCAGGGGATTTGAGCGGCTACACCTTC. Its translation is CASSVAAGDLSGYTF.